This T cell receptor beta chain was retrieved from a study of graft-versus-host responses after intestinal transplantation. Study as a whole: All recipients were transplanted with multivisceral, liver-intestinal, or isolated intestinal grafts. Anti-thymocyte globulin induction preceded three to four years of tacrolimus and steroid maintenance in all recipients.

Produced via immunoSEQ multiplex PCR; TCRdb's table is partial and in-frame only. The table has about 59,000 clones, around 93% seen once; the top ten hold about 0.4%. V was pared by 6 bases and J by 4 bases, with 15 bases between. This CDR3 is 14 amino acids long. CDR1 SGHRS and CDR2 YFSETQ come from the germline V gene. Concerning this clone itself: Antigen specificity is unknown.

Findings and limits, study-wide: Early after transplant, HvG declines were associated with peak levels of circulating GvH clones.

The receptor comes from a human donor who was the organ donor for an intestinal transplant. The V and J genes are TRBV5-1 and TRBJ2-3; D may correspond to TRBD1 or TRBD2 (6 bases each). Sequencing was performed on unstimulated CD4+ T cells sorted from spleen or lymph node cells, taken before transplant. The CDR3 here is CASMRGARADTQYF. The CDR3 bases are TGCGCCAGCATGAGGGGGGCCAGGGCAGATACGCAGTATTTT.